The rows below give T cell receptor beta chains drawn from one sample of a study of shared clonotypes between healthy human individuals. Only in-frame clones appear in the TCRdb table, and some are missing; sequencing was by immunoSEQ multiplex PCR. This sample has some 680,000 clones, with around 73% found just once. Sequencing used memory CD4+ T cells sorted from blood. The receptor set was obtained from a woman aged 25 to 39 in good health. CDR3s include the opening cysteine and the closing phenylalanine or tryptophan. The D gene is left open where the match is weak. Not every row has a clone size; where given, it reads once, few, many or a size class.

v_gene,abundance,d_gene,j_gene,CDR3aa,CDR3nt
TRBV27,.,.,TRBJ1-5,CASRDSWGSSTNQPQHF,TGTGCCAGCAGGGATAGTTGGGGTTCCTCTACCAATCAGCCCCAGCATTTT
TRBV6-1,.,.,TRBJ1-1,CASRVRGGPEAFF,TGTGCCAGCAGAGTGAGGGGAGGCCCTGAAGCTTTCTTT
TRBV7-2,once,.,TRBJ1-1,CASSLIGGSTEAFF,TGTGCCAGCAGCTTAATCGGGGGTTCTACTGAAGCTTTCTTT
TRBV11-2,once,.,TRBJ2-7,CASSLVPLTAEQYF,TGTGCCAGCAGCTTAGTACCCCTGACGGCTGAGCAGTACTTC
TRBV5-6,few,TRBD1,TRBJ2-7,CASSTWDSASYEQYF,TGTGCCAGCAGTACTTGGGACAGTGCGTCCTACGAGCAGTACTTC
TRBV5-1,.,.,TRBJ2-7,CASSLGQGPYEQYF,TGCGCCAGCAGCTTGGGCCAGGGTCCCTACGAGCAGTACTTC
TRBV6-1,few,TRBD1,TRBJ1-3,CASRVDRVNTIYF,TGTGCCAGCAGGGTGGACAGGGTCAACACCATATATTTT
TRBV7-2,.,.,TRBJ1-1,CASSLGPRGTEAFF,TGTGCCAGCAGCTTAGGCCCACGGGGCACTGAAGCTTTCTTT
TRBV11-2,.,.,TRBJ2-5,CASCLQTSQVEQYF,TGTGCCAGCTGCCTGCAGACTAGTCAAGTGGAGCAGTACTTC
TRBV7-6,.,TRBD2,TRBJ2-1,CASSLWLLAGVCYEQFF,TGTGCCAGCAGCTTATGGTTACTAGCGGGAGTATGCTATGAGCAGTTCTTC
TRBV5-6,.,.,TRBJ1-1,CASSFFQGTSNTEAFF,TGTGCCAGCAGCTTCTTCCAGGGGACGAGTAACACTGAAGCTTTCTTT
TRBV30,.,.,TRBJ2-7,CAWRTGQAYEQYF,TGTGCCTGGAGGACGGGACAAGCCTACGAGCAGTACTTC
TRBV27,.,TRBD2,TRBJ2-7,CASSSRWSGNGYEQYF,TGTGCCAGCAGTTCCCGCTGGAGCGGGAATGGTTACGAGCAGTACTTC
TRBV7-9,.,TRBD1,TRBJ2-3,CASSSGQGFDTQYF,TGTGCCAGCAGCTCGGGACAGGGGTTTGATACGCAGTATTTT
TRBV6-1,few,.,TRBJ1-1,CASSTRGGNTEAFF,TGTGCCAGCAGCACAAGGGGTGGGAACACTGAAGCTTTCTTT
TRBV10-3,.,.,TRBJ2-2,CAISEGLNTGELFF,TGTGCCATCAGTGAAGGACTGAACACCGGGGAGCTGTTTTTT
TRBV28,.,TRBD1,TRBJ2-7,CASSRSGTVTYEQYF,TGTGCCAGCAGCCGCTCCGGGACAGTCACCTACGAGCAGTACTTC
TRBV2,.,.,TRBJ2-2,CASSERPFGELFF,TGTGCCAGCAGTGAAAGACCGTTCGGGGAGCTGTTTTTT
TRBV4-2,.,.,TRBJ1-1,CASSQDKMKGRSTEAFF,TGTGCCAGCAGCCAAGATAAGATGAAGGGGCGTTCCACTGAAGCTTTCTTT
TRBV6-5,.,.,TRBJ1-3,CASRSDRSGNTIYF,TGTGCCAGCAGGAGCGACAGGTCTGGAAACACCATATATTTT
TRBV5-6,.,.,TRBJ2-7,CASSSALGEQYF,TGTGCCAGCAGCTCAGCCCTTGGGGAGCAGTACTTC
TRBV13,.,TRBD2,TRBJ2-1,CASSLVASGRLSYNEQFF,TGTGCCAGCAGCTTAGTGGCTAGCGGGAGGCTTTCCTACAATGAGCAGTTCTTC
TRBV29-1,.,.,TRBJ1-2,CSVEDIRGNGYTF,TGCAGCGTTGAAGATATACGGGGAAATGGCTACACCTTC
TRBV27,.,TRBD1,TRBJ2-3,CASSLSRGRRDSSTDTQYF,TGTGCCAGCAGTTTATCAAGGGGGCGGAGAGATTCTAGCACAGATACGCAGTATTTT
TRBV25-1,.,TRBD2,TRBJ2-2,CASSASGRELFF,TGTGCCAGCAGTGCCAGCGGGAGGGAGCTGTTTTTT
TRBV18,.,.,TRBJ1-4,CASSPQAGRDEKLFF,TGTGCCAGCTCACCACAGGCAGGGAGGGATGAAAAACTGTTTTTT
TRBV7-9,.,.,TRBJ2-1,CASGGNEQFF,TGTGCCAGCGGAGGAAATGAGCAGTTCTTC
TRBV29-1,few,TRBD1,TRBJ1-1,CSSRQGAWNTEAFF,TGCAGCTCAAGACAGGGAGCATGGAACACTGAAGCTTTCTTT
TRBV7-3,few,TRBD1,TRBJ1-1,CASSLRDRNTEAFF,TGTGCCAGCAGCTTAAGGGACAGGAACACTGAAGCTTTCTTT
TRBV2,few,TRBD1,TRBJ2-5,CASRTGGGETQYF,TGTGCCAGCCGGACAGGGGGAGGGGAGACCCAGTACTTC
TRBV1,.,.,TRBJ2-1,CTSSQENSGTGGNEQFF,TGCACCAGCAGCCAAGAAAACTCCGGGACAGGGGGCAATGAGCAGTTCTTC
TRBV29-1,.,.,TRBJ2-7,CSVGTGNWNEQYF,TGCAGCGTTGGAACAGGGAATTGGAACGAGCAGTACTTC
TRBV10-1,.,TRBD1,TRBJ2-3,CASSDNRGRDTQYF,TGCGCCAGCAGTGACAACAGGGGGCGGGATACGCAGTATTTT
TRBV28,.,TRBD2,TRBJ2-7,CASNSGLGNAEQYF,TGTGCCAGCAATTCGGGACTAGGGAACGCCGAGCAGTACTTC
TRBV28,.,.,TRBJ1-3,CASATGNTIYF,TGTGCCAGCGCGACTGGAAACACCATATATTTT
TRBV7-8,.,TRBD1,TRBJ1-1,CASSGKGQLMNTEAFF,TGTGCCAGCAGCGGGAAGGGACAGCTCATGAACACTGAAGCTTTCTTT
TRBV6-1,.,.,TRBJ1-1,CASSDRFEAFF,TGTGCCAGCAGTGACAGGTTTGAAGCTTTCTTT
TRBV19,.,.,TRBJ2-1,CASSSSSGNNEQFF,TGTGCCAGTAGTTCCTCATCAGGCAACAATGAGCAGTTCTTC
TRBV6-1,.,.,TRBJ1-1,CASSEAAGVFF,TGTGCCAGCAGTGAAGCGGCGGGAGTTTTCTTT
TRBV5-4,.,TRBD2,TRBJ2-7,CASSLPTTSGSSYEQYF,TGTGCCAGCAGCTTGCCGACCACTAGCGGCAGCTCCTACGAGCAGTACTTC
TRBV18,.,.,TRBJ2-5,CASSFRPETQYF,TGTGCCAGCTCATTTCGCCCGGAGACCCAGTACTTC
TRBV30,.,TRBD1,TRBJ1-1,CAWSGTGETEAFF,TGTGCCTGGTCCGGGACAGGGGAAACTGAAGCTTTCTTT
TRBV6-1,.,.,TRBJ2-5,CASSGAGGRETQYF,TGTGCCAGCAGTGGAGCTGGGGGCAGGGAGACCCAGTACTTC
TRBV2,.,.,TRBJ1-1,CASSAGYTEAFF,TGTGCCAGCAGTGCGGGGTACACTGAAGCTTTCTTT
TRBV10-3,.,TRBD1,TRBJ1-1,CAISESRGQGATEAFF,TGTGCCATCAGTGAGTCGAGAGGACAGGGAGCCACTGAAGCTTTCTTT
TRBV18,.,.,TRBJ2-7,CASSPPFGSRRYEQYF,TGTGCCAGCTCACCACCGTTCGGGAGCAGAAGGTACGAGCAGTACTTC
TRBV28,.,.,TRBJ2-1,CATEMTRNEQFF,TGTGCCACCGAAATGACAAGGAATGAGCAGTTCTTC
TRBV2,.,TRBD1,TRBJ2-7,CASSERGTGNYYEQYF,TGTGCCAGCAGTGAAAGGGGGACAGGGAATTACTACGAGCAGTACTTC
TRBV20-1,.,.,TRBJ2-1,CSASHNEQFF,TGCAGTGCCTCACACAATGAGCAGTTCTTC
TRBV4-2,many,.,TRBJ1-4,CASSLGSEKLFF,TGTGCCAGCAGCCTTGGGTCTGAAAAACTGTTTTTT
TRBV4-1,once,TRBD1,TRBJ1-5,CASSRQGGNQPQHF,TGCGCCAGCAGCAGACAGGGGGGCAATCAGCCCCAGCATTTT
TRBV28,.,.,TRBJ1-2,CASSLARDYGYTF,TGTGCCAGCAGTTTAGCCCGAGACTATGGCTACACCTTC
TRBV4-2,.,TRBD2,TRBJ2-5,CASSQELAGWETQYF,TGTGCCAGCAGCCAAGAACTAGCGGGGTGGGAGACCCAGTACTTC